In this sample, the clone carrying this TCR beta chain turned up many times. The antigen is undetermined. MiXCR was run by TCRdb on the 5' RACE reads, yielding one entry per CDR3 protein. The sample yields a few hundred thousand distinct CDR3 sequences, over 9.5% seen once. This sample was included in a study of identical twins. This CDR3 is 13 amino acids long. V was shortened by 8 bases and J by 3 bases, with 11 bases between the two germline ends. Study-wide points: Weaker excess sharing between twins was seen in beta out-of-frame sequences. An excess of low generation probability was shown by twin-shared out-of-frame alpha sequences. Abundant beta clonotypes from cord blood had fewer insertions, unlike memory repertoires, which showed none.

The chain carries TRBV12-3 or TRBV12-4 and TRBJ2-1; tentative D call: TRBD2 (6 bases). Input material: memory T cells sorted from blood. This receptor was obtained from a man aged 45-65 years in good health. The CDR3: CASGPEGYNEQFF. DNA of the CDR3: TGTGCCAGCGGCCCGGAGGGCTACAATGAGCAGTTCTTC.